The 31 T cell receptor beta chains below come from one sample, sequenced in a study of cytomegalovirus exposure and HLA in healthy donors. The PCR employed 60 Vbeta primers together with 13 Jbeta primers. Sequenced by immunoSEQ multiplex PCR; TCRdb stores in-frame clones only, minus some. The data hold 150,000 to 250,000 clones, with less than 85% observed a single time. Sequencing was done on a sample of PBMCs. The receptors were sampled from a girl under 18 in good health and CMV-seropositive.

The count of this clone is one. This chain uses TRBV7-2 with TRBJ2-3, with 10 nucleotides matching TRBD1. CDR3 length equals 16 residues. Germline V gives CDR1 SGHTA, CDR2 FQGNSA. Germline trimming cut 0 bases from V and 3 bases from J; bases unmatched to any gene: 3. The CDR3 DNA reads as TGTGCCAGCAGCTTAGCCCGGGACAGGGGAACAGATACGCAGTATTTT. The encoded protein is CASSLARDRGTDTQYF.

The chain uses TRBV5-4 and TRBJ1-1; no clear D gene. Trimming stripped 0 bases from V and 3 bases from J, with 12 bases between. Looked up from germline, CDR1 is SGHNT and CDR2 is YYREEE (reference sequence). This CDR3 has 15 amino acids. The CDR3 region has the DNA TGTGCCAGCAGCTTGGGTAGTCCCTTTGACACTGAAGCTTTCTTT. As protein: CASSLGSPFDTEAFF.

The chain couples TRBV27 to TRBJ2-6; D perhaps matches TRBD1 (6 bases). CDR3 length: 16 residues. The V gene's germline CDR1 is MNHEY and CDR2 SMNVEV (reference sequence). V dropped 3 bases and J dropped 1 base, with 10 bases sitting between them. The CDR3 bases are TGTGCCAGCAGTTTCCTCACAGGGTCTGGGGCCAACGTCCTGACTTTC. It yields the protein CASSFLTGSGANVLTF.

The rearrangement links TRBV19 to TRBJ1-4; D is perhaps TRBD1 (5 bases). The CDR3 consists of 16 residues. Trimming removed 3 bases from V and 1 base from J, with 12 bases in between. Germline-derived CDR1 and CDR2 are LNHDA and SQIVND (reference sequence). CDR3 sequence: CASSIGLGGTNEKLFF. In DNA, the CDR3 is TGTGCCAGTAGTATCGGTCTGGGGGGAACTAATGAAAAACTGTTTTTT.

The chain links TRBV28 to TRBJ2-3, with a possible D match to TRBD2 (5 bases). Germline V gene sequence: CDR1 MDHEN, CDR2 SYDVKM. This CDR3 contains 13 residues. V lost 2 bases, J lost 8 bases, and 11 bases lay in between. In DNA form, the CDR3 reads TGTGCCAGCAGTTTACAGAGGGTGGGTACGCAGTATTTT. Protein sequence: CASSLQRVGTQYF. Full variable domain (outside the CDR3, taken from reference TRBV28 and TRBJ2-3): DVKVTQSSRYLVKRTGEKVFLECVQDMDHENMFWYRQDPGLGLRLIYFSYDVKMKEKGDIPEGYSVSREKKERFSLILESASTNQTSMYLCASSLQRVGTQYFGPGTRLTVL.

This clone was counted a few times. The chain is built from TRBV11-2 and TRBJ2-1, with 7 bases aligning to TRBD2. The V gene's germline CDR1 is SGHAT and CDR2 FQNNGV. This CDR3 region has 15 residues. J lost 6 bases, V lost 7 bases, and 12 bases had no gene match. The chain's CDR3 is CASTPEASGPNEQFF. The CDR3 DNA is TGTGCCAGCACTCCCGAGGCTAGCGGTCCCAATGAGCAGTTCTTC.

The CDR3 region is CASSTSDRRGYTF. The CDR3 DNA sequence: TGTGCCAGTAGTACTTCTGATAGGAGGGGCTACACCTTC. This chain uses TRBV19 with TRBJ1-2; D is undetermined. This CDR3 has 13 amino acids. V lost 4 bases and J lost 8, with 14 bases in between. The germline V gene encodes CDR1 LNHDA and CDR2 SQIVND (reference sequence).

The CDR3, as DNA: TGTGCCAGCAGCGGGACGGTAGCGGGGGGAACCACAGATACGCAGTATTTT. It specifies CASSGTVAGGTTDTQYF. The V and J genes are TRBV2 and TRBJ2-3, with 10 bases identical to TRBD2. The CDR3 is 17 amino acids. Germline CDR1 SNHLY, CDR2 FYNNEI. The junction had 11 bases not matched to a gene; V was cut back by 6 bases and J by 2 bases.

The count of this clone is one. The chain is built from TRBV4-1 and TRBJ2-2; 10 bases are shared with TRBD2. Germline V gives CDR1 MGHRA, CDR2 YSYEKL. The CDR3 totals 16 residues. The ends lost 3 bases at V and 4 bases at J; junction bases unmatched: 5. In DNA, the CDR3 is TGCGCCAGCAGCCATGGGGCTAGCGGGAGCACCGGGGAGCTGTTTTTT. Translating gives CASSHGASGSTGELFF.

The gene calls are TRBV5-1 and TRBJ2-1, with TRBD2 matching over 7 bases. Germline CDR1 and CDR2: SGHRS and YFSETQ. V shed 4 bases and J 7 bases; nucleotides not matched to a gene: 11. The CDR3 is 15 amino acids. CDR3 coding DNA: TGCGCCAGCAGCGTGGGCCTCCCGGGAGGAAATGAGCAGTTCTTC. Residues: CASSVGLPGGNEQFF. The full variable domain, with the rest looked up from reference TRBV5-1 and TRBJ2-1, is KAGVTQTPRYLIKTRGQQVTLSCSPISGHRSVSWYQQTPGQGLQFLFEYFSETQRNKGNFPGRFSGRQFSNSRSEMNVSTLELGDSALYLCASSVGLPGGNEQFFGPGTRLTVL.

The chain has TRBV27 and TRBJ1-2, with a possible D match to TRBD1 (5 bases). With 2 bases removed from V and 4 bases from J, the gap between germline ends came to 14 bases. Germline V gene sequence: CDR1 MNHEY, CDR2 SMNVEV (reference sequence). The length of the CDR3 is 15 residues. CDR3 sequence: CASSLGAQSSYGYTF. DNA of the CDR3: TGTGCCAGCAGTTTAGGGGCCCAGAGTAGCTATGGCTACACCTTC.

The chain recombines TRBV19 with TRBJ2-5; weak D call: TRBD2 (5 bases). Per germline, CDR1 LNHDA and CDR2 SQIVND (reference sequence). This CDR3 has 14 residues. V dropped 4 bases and J dropped 7 bases, with 16 bases sitting between them. The CDR3 is CASSRSSKLATQYF. The CDR3 coding sequence is TGTGCCAGTAGTAGATCTAGCAAGCTAGCGACCCAGTACTTC.

The gene calls are TRBV18 and TRBJ1-6, with 11 nucleotides matching TRBD1. CDR3 length: 15 amino acids. Germline V gene sequence: CDR1 KGHSH, CDR2 LQKENI. With V trimmed by 4 bases and J by 6 bases, 2 bases remained unmatched. CDR3 sequence (DNA): TGTGCCAGCTCACTAGGGACAGGGGGTAATTCACCCCTCCACTTT. Translating it yields CASSLGTGGNSPLHF.

V usage is TRBV19 and J usage is TRBJ1-5, with D hard to call. CDR3 length equals 15 residues. Trimming cost V 5 bases and J 2 bases, with 13 bases left between them. CDR1 and CDR2 (germline): LNHDA, SQIVND (reference sequence). The CDR3 nucleotides are TGTGCCAGTAGTGACGACGGGTATGGCAATCAGCCCCAGCATTTT. Translating it yields CASSDDGYGNQPQHF.

Points on this clone: The junction and the germline gene differ at one end; a read error may be behind it. The gene calls are TRBV5-4 and TRBJ1-6; the match to TRBD1 covers 11 bases. Germline V gene data show CDR1 as SGHNT and CDR2 as YYREEE (reference sequence). The CDR3 consists of 15 residues. CDR3 residues: CASSLDRGRNSPLHF. The CDR3 DNA reads as TGTGCCAGCAGTTTGGACAGGGGGCGGAATTCACCCCTCCACTTT.

The rearrangement links TRBV6-6 to TRBJ1-4, with D hard to call. Trimming stripped 0 bases from V and 0 bases from J, with 5 bases between. The CDR3 has 15 amino acids. Germline loops: CDR1 MNHNY, CDR2 SVGAGI (reference sequence). CDR3 protein: CASSYSRATNEKLFF. As DNA, the CDR3 is TGTGCCAGCAGTTACTCCCGTGCAACTAATGAAAAACTGTTTTTT.

The J gene is TRBJ2-7, the V gene TRBV5-6; 9 bases align to TRBD1. V trimming: 6 bases; J trimming: 0 bases; junction bases outside the gene matches: 4. Germline values: CDR1 SGHDT, CDR2 YYEEEE. CDR3 size: 14 residues. DNA for the CDR3: TGTGCCAGCATCAGGACAGGGGTCTCCTACGAGCAGTACTTC. This translates into CASIRTGVSYEQYF.

The CDR3 protein is CASSPDSYGYTF. CDR3 in DNA: TGTGCCAGCTCACCAGACAGCTATGGCTACACCTTC. The chain combines TRBV18 with TRBJ1-2; tentatively, D is TRBD1 (5 bases). Trimming shortened V by 2 bases and J by 4 bases, and 5 bases separated the two germline ends. Germline values: CDR1 KGHSH, CDR2 LQKENI. The CDR3 totals 12 residues. Full variable domain (remainder filled in from reference TRBV18 and TRBJ1-2): NAGVMQNPRHLVRRRGQEARLRCSPMKGHSHVYWYRQLPEEGLKFMVYLQKENIIDESGMPKERFSAEFPKEGPSILRIQQVVRGDSAAYFCASSPDSYGYTFGSGTRLTVV.

The J gene is TRBJ2-7, the V gene TRBV2; TRBD1 is a possible D gene (7 bases). CDR1 SNHLY and CDR2 FYNNEI come from the germline V gene. This CDR3 is 14 amino acids long. The V end was cut by 5 bases, the J end by 5 bases, with 16 bases between. The CDR3 here is CASSPRRGHHEQYF. CDR3 DNA sequence: TGTGCCAGCAGTCCAAGGAGGGGGCACCACGAGCAGTACTTC.

V is TRBV7-2 and J is TRBJ1-1; D not resolved. The CDR3 length is 14 residues. The V gene's germline CDR1 is SGHTA and CDR2 FQGNSA. V was cut by 6 bases and J by 0 bases, with 11 bases left in between. The CDR3 DNA is TGTGCCAGCAGTCAAGCGGGGATGAACACTGAAGCTTTCTTT. Protein sequence: CASSQAGMNTEAFF.

The chain couples TRBV4-3 to TRBJ1-1, with a weak D call TRBD1 (5 bases). This CDR3 comprises 16 residues. Trimming cost V 0 bases and J 0 bases, with 11 bases left between them. Looked up from germline, CDR1 is LGHNA and CDR2 is YSLEER. The CDR3 spells CASSQDRDLMNTEAFF. In DNA form, the CDR3 reads TGCGCCAGCAGCCAAGACAGGGATTTAATGAACACTGAAGCTTTCTTT.

V is TRBV6-5 and J is TRBJ2-1; D gene unclear. V lost 6 bases, J lost 10 bases, and 7 bases lay in between. CDR1 and CDR2 from the germline V gene are MNHEY and SVGAGI. The CDR3 sequence is 10 residues long. CDR3 coding DNA: TGTGCCAGCAGCAACTTGGAGCAGTTCTTC. Residues: CASSNLEQFF.

The rearrangement links TRBV5-1 to TRBJ1-6; tentative D call: TRBD1 (5 bases). V was shortened by 4 bases and J by 6 bases, with 11 bases between the two germline ends. CDR3 length equals 14 residues. Germline V gives CDR1 SGHRS, CDR2 YFSETQ. CDR3 sequence: CASSPGGVNSPLHF. CDR3 coding DNA: TGCGCCAGCAGCCCGGGGGGTGTTAATTCACCCCTCCACTTT.

The V gene is TRBV27, the J gene TRBJ2-1; D may be TRBD2 (5 bases). The CDR3 contains 14 residues. Germline V gene lookup returns CDR1 MNHEY and CDR2 SMNVEV (reference sequence). Trimming shortened V by 6 bases and J by 3 bases, and 12 bases separated the two germline ends. CDR3 sequence: CASSSRTVYNEQFF. For the CDR3, the DNA is TGTGCCAGCAGCTCAAGGACTGTCTACAATGAGCAGTTCTTC.

The chain joins TRBV7-9 to TRBJ2-2, with D possibly TRBD1 on 6 matching bases. Germline CDR1 reads SEHNR; CDR2 reads FQNEAQ (reference sequence). Trimming stripped 1 base from V and 5 bases from J, with 17 bases between. The CDR3 has 17 amino acids. The CDR3: CASSLESWGLRTGELFF. DNA for the CDR3: TGTGCCAGCAGCTTAGAAAGCTGGGGGCTGAGAACCGGGGAGCTGTTTTTT.

The chain recombines TRBV10-3 with TRBJ2-1; tentatively, D is TRBD1 (6 bases). Trimming shortened V by 8 bases and J by 5 bases, and 7 bases separated the two germline ends. Germline V CDR1 and CDR2: ENHRY, SYGVKD. The CDR3 is 11 residues long. CDR3 DNA: TGTGCCATCGGACAGAACAATGAGCAGTTCTTC. Translating gives CAIGQNNEQFF.

The V and J genes are TRBV9 and TRBJ1-4; D is unresolved. V gave up 0 bases and J gave up 8 bases, with 8 bases separating them. The CDR3 covers 13 residues. The germline CDR1 and CDR2 sequences are SGDLS and YYNGEE. The CDR3 nucleotides read TGTGCCAGCAGCGTAGGGCCGGGGGAAAAACTGTTTTTT. It encodes CASSVGPGEKLFF.

The chain employs TRBV6-5 and TRBJ1-2, with TRBD1 matching over 9 bases. CDR1 and CDR2 (germline): MNHEY, SVGAGI. The CDR3 is 13 amino acids. V shed 8 bases, J shed 1 base, and the junction held 2 bases outside the gene matches. In nucleotides, the CDR3 is TGTGCCAGCGGGACAGGGATTAACTATGGCTACACCTTC. It specifies CASGTGINYGYTF.

The rearrangement links TRBV5-6 to TRBJ1-1; D is unclear. From germline, CDR1 is SGHDT and CDR2 YYEEEE. The length of the CDR3 is 17 residues. The V end lost 4 bases, the J end lost 0 bases, and 19 bases lay between the germline ends. In DNA, the CDR3 is TGTGCCAGCAGCCCCACGGTTGTGCGGGTGCTGAACACTGAAGCTTTCTTT. Translating gives CASSPTVVRVLNTEAFF.

This chain connects TRBV30 to TRBJ2-3; TRBD1 aligns across 8 bases. After removal of 8 bases from V and 1 base from J, the junction contained 8 bases not matched to a gene. Germline-derived CDR1 and CDR2 are GTSNPN and SVGIG (reference sequence). The CDR3 extends over 14 amino acids. The CDR3 reads CARSTGQGTDTQYF. The DNA of the CDR3 is TGTGCCCGATCAACGGGACAGGGCACAGATACGCAGTATTTT.

V gene TRBV19 combines with J gene TRBJ1-2; D unclear. The germline gives CDR1 LNHDA, CDR2 SQIVND (reference sequence). This CDR3 is built from 14 residues. The V end lost 3 bases, the J end lost 0 bases, and 8 bases lay between the germline ends. The CDR3 coding sequence is TGTGCCAGTAGTATTGGAGGAGCTAACTATGGCTACACCTTC. Amino acid sequence: CASSIGGANYGYTF.